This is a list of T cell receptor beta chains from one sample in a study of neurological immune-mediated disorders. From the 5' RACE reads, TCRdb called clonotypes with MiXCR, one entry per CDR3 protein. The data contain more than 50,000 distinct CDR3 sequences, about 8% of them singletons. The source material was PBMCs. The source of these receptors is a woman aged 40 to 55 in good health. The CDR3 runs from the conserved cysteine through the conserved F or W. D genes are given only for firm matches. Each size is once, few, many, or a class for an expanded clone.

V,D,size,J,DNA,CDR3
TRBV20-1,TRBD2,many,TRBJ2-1,TGCAGTGCTAGAGGTCAAGGCGGGAGTACTAACTACAATGAGCAGTTCTTC,CSARGQGGSTNYNEQFF
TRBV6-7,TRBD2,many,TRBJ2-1,TGTGCCAGCAGTCTGGGACTAGCGGGAGATGAGGCTGCCTACAATGAGCAGTTCTTC,CASSLGLAGDEAAYNEQFF
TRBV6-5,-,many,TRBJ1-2,TGTGCCAGCAGGGATTCGCCGGGACAACTTAACTATGGCTACACCTTC,CASRDSPGQLNYGYTF
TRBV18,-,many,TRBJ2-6,TGTGCCAGCTCACCACCCGGGGCTGGGGCCAACGTCCTGACTTTC,CASSPPGAGANVLTF
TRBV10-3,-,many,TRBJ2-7,TGTGCCATCAGGACGGGGACTCTCGAGCAGTACTTC,CAIRTGTLEQYF
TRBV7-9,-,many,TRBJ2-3,TGTGCCAGCAGCAGCCCTGAAGCCCAGGGCACAGATACGCAGTATTTT,CASSSPEAQGTDTQYF
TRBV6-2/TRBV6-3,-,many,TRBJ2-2,TGTGCCAGCAGGGACGACACCGGGGAGCTGTTTTTT,CASRDDTGELFF
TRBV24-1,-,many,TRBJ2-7,TGTGCCACGGGGGGAGAGGGAACAGGAGACGAGCAGTACTTC,CATGGEGTGDEQYF
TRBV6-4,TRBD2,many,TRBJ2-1,TGTGCCAGCAGTGACGAGGTAGCGGGGGGGAATGAGCAGTTCTTC,CASSDEVAGGNEQFF
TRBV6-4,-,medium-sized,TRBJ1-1,TGTGCCAGCAGTGACTCGCCGGAGGGGGACACTGAAGCTTTCTTT,CASSDSPEGDTEAFF
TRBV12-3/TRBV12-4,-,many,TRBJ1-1,TGTGCCAGCAGTTTTAAAGCTTTCTTT,CASSFKAFF
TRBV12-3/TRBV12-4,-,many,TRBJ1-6,TGTGCCAGCAGTTTCGCCGGGGGACCCCTCCACTTT,CASSFAGGPLHF